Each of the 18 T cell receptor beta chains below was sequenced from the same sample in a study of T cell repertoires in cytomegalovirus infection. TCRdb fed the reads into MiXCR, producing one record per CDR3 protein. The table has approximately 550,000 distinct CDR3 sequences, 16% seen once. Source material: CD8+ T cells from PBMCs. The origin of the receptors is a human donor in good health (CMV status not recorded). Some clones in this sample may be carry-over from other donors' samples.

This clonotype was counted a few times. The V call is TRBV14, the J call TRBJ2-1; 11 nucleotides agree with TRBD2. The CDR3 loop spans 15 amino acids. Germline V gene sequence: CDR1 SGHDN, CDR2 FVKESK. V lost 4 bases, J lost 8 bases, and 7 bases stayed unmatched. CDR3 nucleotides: TGTGCCAGCAGCCTTACTAGCGGGAGTTTGGATGAGCAGTTCTTC. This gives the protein CASSLTSGSLDEQFF.

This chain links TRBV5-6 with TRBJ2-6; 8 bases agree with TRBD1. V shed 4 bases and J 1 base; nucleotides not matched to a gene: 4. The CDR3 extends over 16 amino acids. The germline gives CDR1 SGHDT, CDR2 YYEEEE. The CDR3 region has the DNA TGTGCCAGCAGCCGGACAGGGAAGTCTGGGGCCAACGTCCTGACTTTC. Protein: CASSRTGKSGANVLTF.

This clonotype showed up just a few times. CDR3 in amino acids: CASSPREASGPTSTDTQYF. The DNA for the CDR3 is TGTGCCAGCAGTCCCCGGGAGGCTAGCGGCCCAACTAGCACAGATACGCAGTATTTT. This rearrangement joins TRBV28 to TRBJ2-3; 7 bases map to TRBD2. The germline CDR1 and CDR2 sequences are MDHEN and SYDVKM. CDR3 size: 19 residues. V gave up 5 bases and J gave up 0 bases; unmatched junction bases: 17.

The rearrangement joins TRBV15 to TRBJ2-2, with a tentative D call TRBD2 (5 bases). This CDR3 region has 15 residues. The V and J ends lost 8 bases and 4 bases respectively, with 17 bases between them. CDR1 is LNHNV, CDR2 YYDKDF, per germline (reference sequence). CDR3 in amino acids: CATSLGPRGTGELFF. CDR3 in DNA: TGTGCCACCTCCCTAGGACCACGGGGCACCGGGGAGCTGTTTTTT.

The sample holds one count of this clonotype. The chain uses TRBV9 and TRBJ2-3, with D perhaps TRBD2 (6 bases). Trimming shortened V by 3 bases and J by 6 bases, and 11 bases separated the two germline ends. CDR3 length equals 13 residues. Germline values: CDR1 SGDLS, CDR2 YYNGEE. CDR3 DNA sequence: TGTGCCAGCAGCGCCCCTGGGGGGGATACGCAGTATTTT. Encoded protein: CASSAPGGDTQYF. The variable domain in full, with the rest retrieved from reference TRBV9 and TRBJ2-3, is DSGVTQTPKHLITATGQRVTLRCSPRSGDLSVYWYQQSLDQGLQFLIQYYNGEERAKGNILERFSAQQFPDLHSELNLSSLELGDSALYFCASSAPGGDTQYFGPGTRLTVL.

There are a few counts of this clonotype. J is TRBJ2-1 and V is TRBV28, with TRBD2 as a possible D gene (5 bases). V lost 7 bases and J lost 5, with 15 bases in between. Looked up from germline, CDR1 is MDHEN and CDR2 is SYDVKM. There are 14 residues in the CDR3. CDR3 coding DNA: TGTGCCAGCACCCCGGAGGACCGAGACAATGAGCAGTTCTTC. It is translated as CASTPEDRDNEQFF. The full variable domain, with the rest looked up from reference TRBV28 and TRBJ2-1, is DVKVTQSSRYLVKRTGEKVFLECVQDMDHENMFWYRQDPGLGLRLIYFSYDVKMKEKGDIPEGYSVSREKKERFSLILESASTNQTSMYLCASTPEDRDNEQFFGPGTRLTVL.

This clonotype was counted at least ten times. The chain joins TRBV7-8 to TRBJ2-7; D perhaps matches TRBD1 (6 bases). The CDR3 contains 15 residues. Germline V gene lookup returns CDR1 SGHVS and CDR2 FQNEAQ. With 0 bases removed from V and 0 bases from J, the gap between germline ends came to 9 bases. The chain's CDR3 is CASSLAQGVSYEQYF. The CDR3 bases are TGTGCCAGCAGCTTAGCACAGGGAGTCTCCTACGAGCAGTACTTC.

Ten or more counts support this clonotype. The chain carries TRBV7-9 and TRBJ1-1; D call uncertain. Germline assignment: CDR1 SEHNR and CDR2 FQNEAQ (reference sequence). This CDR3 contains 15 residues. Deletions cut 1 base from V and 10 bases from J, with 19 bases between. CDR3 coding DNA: TGTGCCAGCAGCTTAGAGAGATCGAGAAGTAGTGGAGCTTTCTTT. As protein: CASSLERSRSSGAFF.

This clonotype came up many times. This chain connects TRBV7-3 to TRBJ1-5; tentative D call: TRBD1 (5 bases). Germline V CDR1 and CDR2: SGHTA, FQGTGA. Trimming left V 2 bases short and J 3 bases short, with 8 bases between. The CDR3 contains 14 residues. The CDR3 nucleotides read TGTGCCAGCAGCTTACAGGGTAACAATCAGCCCCAGCATTTT. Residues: CASSLQGNNQPQHF.

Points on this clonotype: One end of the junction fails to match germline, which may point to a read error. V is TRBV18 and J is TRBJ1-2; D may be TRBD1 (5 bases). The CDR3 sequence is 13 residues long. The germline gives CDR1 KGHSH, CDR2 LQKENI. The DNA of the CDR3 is TGTGCCAGCTCACCACGCAGGGACTACGGCTACACCTTC. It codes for CASSPRRDYGYTF. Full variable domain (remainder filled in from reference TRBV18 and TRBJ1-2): NAGVMQNPRHLVRRRGQEARLRCSPMKGHSHVYWYRQLPEEGLKFMVYLQKENIIDESGMPKERFSAEFPKEGPSILRIQQVVRGDSAAYFCASSPRRDYGYTFGSGTRLTVV.

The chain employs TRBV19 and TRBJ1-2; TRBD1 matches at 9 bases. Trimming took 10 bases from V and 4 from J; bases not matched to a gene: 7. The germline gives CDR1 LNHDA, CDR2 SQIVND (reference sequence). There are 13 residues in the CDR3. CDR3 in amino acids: CATRETGGYGYTF. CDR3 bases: TGTGCCACCAGGGAGACAGGGGGCTATGGCTACACCTTC.

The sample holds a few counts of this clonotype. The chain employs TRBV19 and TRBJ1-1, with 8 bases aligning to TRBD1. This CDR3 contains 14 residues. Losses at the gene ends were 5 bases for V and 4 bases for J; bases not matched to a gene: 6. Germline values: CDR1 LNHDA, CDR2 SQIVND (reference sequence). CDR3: CASSRSTGGTEAFF. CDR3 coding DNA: TGTGCCAGTAGTCGGAGTACAGGGGGCACTGAAGCTTTCTTT.

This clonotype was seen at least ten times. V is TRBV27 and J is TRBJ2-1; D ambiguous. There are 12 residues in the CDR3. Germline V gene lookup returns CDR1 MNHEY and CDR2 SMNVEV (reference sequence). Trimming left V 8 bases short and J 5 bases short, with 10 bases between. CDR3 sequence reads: CASSLPDNEQFF. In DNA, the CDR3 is TGTGCCAGCTCACTACCGGACAATGAGCAGTTCTTC.

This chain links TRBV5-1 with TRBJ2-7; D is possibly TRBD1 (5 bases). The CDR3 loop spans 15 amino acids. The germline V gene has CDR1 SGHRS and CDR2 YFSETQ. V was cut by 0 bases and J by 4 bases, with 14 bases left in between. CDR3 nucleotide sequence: TGCGCCAGCAGCTTGGAATCAGGGTTCGCGTACGAGCAGTACTTC. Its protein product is CASSLESGFAYEQYF.

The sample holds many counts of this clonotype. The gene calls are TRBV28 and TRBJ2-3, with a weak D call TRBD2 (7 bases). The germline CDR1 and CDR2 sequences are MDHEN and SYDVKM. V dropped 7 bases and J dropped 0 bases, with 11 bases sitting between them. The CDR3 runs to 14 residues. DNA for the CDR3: TGTGCCAGCACTCGGGGGGCTAGCACAGATACGCAGTATTTT. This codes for CASTRGASTDTQYF.

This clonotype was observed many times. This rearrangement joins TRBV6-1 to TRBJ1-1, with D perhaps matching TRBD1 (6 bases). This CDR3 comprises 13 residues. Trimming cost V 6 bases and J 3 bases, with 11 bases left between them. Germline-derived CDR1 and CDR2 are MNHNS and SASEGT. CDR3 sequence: CASRQGDYTEAFF. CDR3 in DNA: TGTGCCAGCAGACAGGGAGACTACACTGAAGCTTTCTTT.

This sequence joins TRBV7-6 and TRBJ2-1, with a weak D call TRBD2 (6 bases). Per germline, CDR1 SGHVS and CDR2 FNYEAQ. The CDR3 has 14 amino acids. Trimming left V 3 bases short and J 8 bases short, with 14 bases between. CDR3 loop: CASSLVSGVDEQFF. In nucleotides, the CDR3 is TGTGCCAGCAGCTTGGTCTCGGGGGTCGATGAGCAGTTCTTC. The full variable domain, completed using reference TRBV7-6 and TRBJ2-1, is GAGVSQSPRYKVTKRGQDVALRCDPISGHVSLYWYRQALGQGPEFLTYFNYEAQQDKSGLPNDRFSAERPEGSISTLTIQRTEQRDSAMYRCASSLVSGVDEQFFGPGTRLTVL.

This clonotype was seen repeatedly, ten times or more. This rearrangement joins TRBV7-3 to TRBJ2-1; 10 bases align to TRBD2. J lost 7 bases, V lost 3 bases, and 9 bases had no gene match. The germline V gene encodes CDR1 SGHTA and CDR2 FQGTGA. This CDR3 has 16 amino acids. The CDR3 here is CASSFLAGALANEQFF. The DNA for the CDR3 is TGTGCCAGCAGCTTCCTAGCGGGGGCCTTAGCTAATGAGCAGTTCTTC.